The TCR beta chain described here comes from a study of low-dose radiotherapy and immunotherapy resistance in tumors. Time point given: before trial treatment. CDR3 length: 15 amino acids. Per the germline V gene, CDR1 is MDHEN and CDR2 is SYDVKM. J gave up 7 bases and V 6 bases, and 7 bases lay outside the gene matches. cDNA synthesis used a TRAV/TRBV-specific primer set for both chains. TCRs were put through approximately 20 PCR cycles of amplification with Phusion. A constant-region primer and the V-primer adapter served as the primer pair. TCRdb independently ran MiXCR on the reads; one entry per CDR3 protein. The table has about 60,000 distinct CDR3 sequences, 20% to 25% seen once; the top ten hold under 6.5%.

V and J are TRBV28 and TRBJ2-2; 11 nucleotides agree with TRBD1. This receptor was obtained from a male donor with prostate cancer. The source material was PBMCs, sampled before treatment. This CDR3 reads CASRPRDRGIGELFF. The CDR3 region has the DNA TGTGCCAGCAGGCCCCGGGACAGGGGGATCGGGGAGCTGTTTTTT. Variable domain in full (rest from reference TRBV28 and TRBJ2-2): DVKVTQSSRYLVKRTGEKVFLECVQDMDHENMFWYRQDPGLGLRLIYFSYDVKMKEKGDIPEGYSVSREKKERFSLILESASTNQTSMYLCASRPRDRGIGELFFGEGSRLTVL.